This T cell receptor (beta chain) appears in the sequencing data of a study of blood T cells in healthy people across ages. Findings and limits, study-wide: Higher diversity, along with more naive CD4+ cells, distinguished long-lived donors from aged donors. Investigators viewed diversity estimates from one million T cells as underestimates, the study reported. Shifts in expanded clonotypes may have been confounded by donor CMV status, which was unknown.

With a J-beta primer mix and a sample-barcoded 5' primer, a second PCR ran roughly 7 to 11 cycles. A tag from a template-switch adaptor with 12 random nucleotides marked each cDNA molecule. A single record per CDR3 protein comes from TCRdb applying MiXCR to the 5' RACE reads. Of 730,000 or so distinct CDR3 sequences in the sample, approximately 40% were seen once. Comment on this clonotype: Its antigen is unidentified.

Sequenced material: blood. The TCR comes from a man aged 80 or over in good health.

CDR3 nucleotide sequence: TGTGCCTGGAGGACAGCGGGGAGTTTTCGGGAGCAGTACTTC. Its protein is CAWRTAGSFREQYF. The chain links TRBV30 to TRBJ2-7; 7 bases agree with TRBD2. The length of the CDR3 is 14 residues. After removal of 3 bases from V and 7 bases from J, the junction contained 12 bases not matched to a gene. Germline lookup yields CDR1 GTSNPN and CDR2 SVGIG (reference sequence).